This T cell receptor (beta chain) derives from a study of cytomegalovirus exposure and HLA in healthy donors. The PCR had 60 Vbeta and 13 Jbeta primers. This table comes from immunoSEQ multiplex PCR, and its TCRdb copy is limited to in-frame clones, with some not included. The sample comprises some 180,000 clones, about 78% of which are singletons, and 2.9% rests with the top ten. Germline V gene sequence: CDR1 SGDLS, CDR2 YYNGEE. CDR3 length: 15 residues. V gave up 0 bases and J gave up 5 bases, with 14 bases separating them. Sequencing input: PBMCs. The rearrangement joins TRBV9 to TRBJ1-2; a possible D gene is TRBD1 (5 bases). This clonotype was sampled from a woman under 40 in good health and CMV-seronegative. CDR3 nucleotides: TGTGCCAGCAGCGTAGAGACAGCTCCTCTGTATGGCTACACCTTC. Translating it yields CASSVETAPLYGYTF. Combining the CDR3 with reference TRBV9 and TRBJ1-2 gives the whole variable domain DSGVTQTPKHLITATGQRVTLRCSPRSGDLSVYWYQQSLDQGLQFLIQYYNGEERAKGNILERFSAQQFPDLHSELNLSSLELGDSALYFCASSVETAPLYGYTFGSGTRLTVV.